This T cell receptor (beta chain) stems from a study of cytomegalovirus exposure and HLA in healthy donors. Using immunoSEQ multiplex PCR, the repertoire was profiled, and TCRdb retains in-frame clones only, with some absent. The sample lists 80,000 to 100,000 clones; approximately 90% were seen once. Comment on this clone: The same CDR3 can be traced to other DNA sequences in this sample.

This CDR3 spans 15 amino acids. The V end was cut by 4 bases, the J end by 5 bases, with 15 bases between. The germline V gene has CDR1 SGHRS and CDR2 YFSETQ. Material: PBMCs. The receptor comes from a woman between 25 and 40 years old in good health and CMV-seronegative. The chain couples TRBV5-1 to TRBJ2-2, with D possibly matching TRBD1 (5 bases). The CDR3 bases are TGCGCCAGCAGCAGAAGGCAGGGTGGGACCGGGGAGCTGTTTTTT. It specifies CASSRRQGGTGELFF.